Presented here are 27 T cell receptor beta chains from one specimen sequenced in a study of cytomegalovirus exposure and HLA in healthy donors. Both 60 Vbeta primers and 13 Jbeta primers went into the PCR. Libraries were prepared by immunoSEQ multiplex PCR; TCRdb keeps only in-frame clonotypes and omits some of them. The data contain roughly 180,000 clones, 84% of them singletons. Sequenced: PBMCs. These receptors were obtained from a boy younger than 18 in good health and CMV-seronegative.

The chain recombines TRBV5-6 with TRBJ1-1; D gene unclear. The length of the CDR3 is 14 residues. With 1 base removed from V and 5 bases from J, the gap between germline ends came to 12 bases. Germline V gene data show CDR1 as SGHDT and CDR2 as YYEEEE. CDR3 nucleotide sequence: TGTGCCAGCAGCTTGAGTCCAACGGGGACTGAAGCTTTCTTT. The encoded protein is CASSLSPTGTEAFF.

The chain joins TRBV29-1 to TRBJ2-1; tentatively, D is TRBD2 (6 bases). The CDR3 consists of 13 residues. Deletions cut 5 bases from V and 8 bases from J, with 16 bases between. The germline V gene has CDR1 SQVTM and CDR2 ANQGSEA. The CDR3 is CSVFVPGEHEQFF. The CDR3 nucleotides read TGCAGCGTTTTTGTACCGGGGGAGCATGAGCAGTTCTTC.

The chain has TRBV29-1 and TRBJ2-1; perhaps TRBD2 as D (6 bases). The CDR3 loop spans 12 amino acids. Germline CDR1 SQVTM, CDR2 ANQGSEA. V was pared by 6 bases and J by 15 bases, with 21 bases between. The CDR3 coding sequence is TGCAGCGTCCTCGCCGTCACTAGCAGTACGTTCTTC. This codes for CSVLAVTSSTFF.

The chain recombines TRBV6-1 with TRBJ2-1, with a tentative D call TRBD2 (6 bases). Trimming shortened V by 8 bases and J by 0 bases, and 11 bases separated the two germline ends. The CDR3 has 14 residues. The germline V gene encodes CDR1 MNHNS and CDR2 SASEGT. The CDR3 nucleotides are TGTGCCAGCTCCCGGGGGAGCTCCTACAATGAGCAGTTCTTC. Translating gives CASSRGSSYNEQFF.

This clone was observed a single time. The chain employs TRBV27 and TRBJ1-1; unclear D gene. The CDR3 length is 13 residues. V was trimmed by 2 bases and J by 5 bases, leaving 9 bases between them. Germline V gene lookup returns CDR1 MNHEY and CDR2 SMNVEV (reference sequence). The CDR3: CASSLPGGTEAFF. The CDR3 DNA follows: TGTGCCAGCAGTTTACCGGGAGGGACTGAAGCTTTCTTT.

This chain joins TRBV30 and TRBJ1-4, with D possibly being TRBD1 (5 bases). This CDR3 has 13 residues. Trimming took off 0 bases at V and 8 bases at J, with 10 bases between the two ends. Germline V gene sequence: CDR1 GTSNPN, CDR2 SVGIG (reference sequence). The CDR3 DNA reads TGTGCCTGGAGTGTGGGGGGGTACGAAAAACTGTTTTTT. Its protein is CAWSVGGYEKLFF.

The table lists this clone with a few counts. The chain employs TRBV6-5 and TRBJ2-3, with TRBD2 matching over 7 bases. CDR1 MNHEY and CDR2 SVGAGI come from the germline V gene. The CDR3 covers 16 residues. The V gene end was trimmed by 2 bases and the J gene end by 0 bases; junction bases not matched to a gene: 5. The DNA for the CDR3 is TGTGCCAGCAGTTACGGTCTAGCGGCTAGCACAGATACGCAGTATTTT. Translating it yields CASSYGLAASTDTQYF.

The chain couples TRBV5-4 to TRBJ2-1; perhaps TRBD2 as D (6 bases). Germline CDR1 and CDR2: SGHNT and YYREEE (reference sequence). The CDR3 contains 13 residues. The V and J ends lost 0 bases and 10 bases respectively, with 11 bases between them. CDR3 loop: CASSLGPSGEQFF. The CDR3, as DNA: TGTGCCAGCAGCTTGGGACCGAGCGGGGAGCAGTTCTTC.

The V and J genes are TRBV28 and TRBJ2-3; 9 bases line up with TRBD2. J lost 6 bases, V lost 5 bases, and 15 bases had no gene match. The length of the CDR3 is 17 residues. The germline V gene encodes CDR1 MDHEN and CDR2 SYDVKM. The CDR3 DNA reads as TGTGCCAGCAGTCCCACTGGGGGCGGGAGGGCCTCGGATACGCAGTATTTT. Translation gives CASSPTGGGRASDTQYF.

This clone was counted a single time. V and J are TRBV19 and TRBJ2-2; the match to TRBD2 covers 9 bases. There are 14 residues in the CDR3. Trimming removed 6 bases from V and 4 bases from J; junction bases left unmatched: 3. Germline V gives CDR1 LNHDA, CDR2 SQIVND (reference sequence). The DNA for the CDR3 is TGTGCCAGTAGAGAAGCGGGAGGCACCGGGGAGCTGTTTTTT. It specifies CASREAGGTGELFF.

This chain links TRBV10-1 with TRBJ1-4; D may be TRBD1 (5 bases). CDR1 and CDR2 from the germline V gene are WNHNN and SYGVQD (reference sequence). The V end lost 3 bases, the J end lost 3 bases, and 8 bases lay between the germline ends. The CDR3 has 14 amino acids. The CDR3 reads CASSEAGPNEKLFF. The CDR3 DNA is TGCGCCAGCAGTGAAGCGGGGCCTAATGAAAAACTGTTTTTT.

For the CDR3, the DNA is TGTGCCAGCCAAGGGGGCGGTTCGGCTTTCTTT. Translated: CASQGGGSAFF. The V gene is TRBV6-5, the J gene TRBJ1-1; 7 bases align to TRBD1. Trimming cost V 8 bases and J 11 bases; bases outside gene matches: 8. Germline CDR1 reads MNHEY; CDR2 reads SVGAGI. The CDR3 is 11 residues long.

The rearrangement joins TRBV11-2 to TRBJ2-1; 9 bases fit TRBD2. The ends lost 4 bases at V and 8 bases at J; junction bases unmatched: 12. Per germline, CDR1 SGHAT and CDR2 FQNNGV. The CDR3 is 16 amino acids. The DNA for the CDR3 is TGTGCCAGCAGCTCCTTCTTTGCGGGGGGGAGCTATGAGCAGTTCTTC. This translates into CASSSFFAGGSYEQFF.

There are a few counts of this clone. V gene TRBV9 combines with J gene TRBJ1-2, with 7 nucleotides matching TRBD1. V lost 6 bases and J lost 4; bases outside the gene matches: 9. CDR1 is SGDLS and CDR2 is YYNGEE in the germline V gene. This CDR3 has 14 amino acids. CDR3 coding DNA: TGTGCCAGCACCGAGTGGGACAGTTCCTATGGCTACACCTTC. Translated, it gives CASTEWDSSYGYTF.

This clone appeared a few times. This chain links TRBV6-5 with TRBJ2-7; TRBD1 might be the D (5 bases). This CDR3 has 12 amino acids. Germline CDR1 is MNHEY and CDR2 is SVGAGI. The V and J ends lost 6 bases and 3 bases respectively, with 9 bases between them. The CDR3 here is CASRRDSYEQYF. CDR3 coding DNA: TGTGCCAGCAGACGCGACAGCTACGAGCAGTACTTC.

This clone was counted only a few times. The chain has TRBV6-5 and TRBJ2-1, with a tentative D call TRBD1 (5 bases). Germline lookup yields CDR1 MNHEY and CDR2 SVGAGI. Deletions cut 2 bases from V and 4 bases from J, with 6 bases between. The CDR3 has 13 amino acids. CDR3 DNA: TGTGCCAGCAGTTACGACAGATACAATGAGCAGTTCTTC. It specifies CASSYDRYNEQFF.

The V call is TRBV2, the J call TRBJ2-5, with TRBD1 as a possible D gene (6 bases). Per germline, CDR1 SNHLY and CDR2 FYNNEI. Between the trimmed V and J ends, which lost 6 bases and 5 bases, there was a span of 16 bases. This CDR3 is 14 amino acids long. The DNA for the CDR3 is TGTGCCAGCAGGGGGGCGAACCACGGGGAGACCCAGTACTTC. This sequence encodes CASRGANHGETQYF.

CDR3 DNA: TGTGCCAGCAACCTCCGGGACAATCACACCGGGGAGCTGTTTTTT. It translates to CASNLRDNHTGELFF. The chain carries TRBV21-1 and TRBJ2-2; the D segment call TRBD1 is taken from the table without a DNA check. TRBV21-1 is tagged as a pseudogene. The CDR3 is 15 amino acids.

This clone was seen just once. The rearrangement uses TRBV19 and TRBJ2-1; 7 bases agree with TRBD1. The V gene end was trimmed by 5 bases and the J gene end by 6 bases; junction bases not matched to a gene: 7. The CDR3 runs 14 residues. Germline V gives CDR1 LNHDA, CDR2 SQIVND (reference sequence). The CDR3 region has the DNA TGTGCCAGTAGTGTCAGGGGGTTAGGCAATGAGCAGTTCTTC. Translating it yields CASSVRGLGNEQFF.

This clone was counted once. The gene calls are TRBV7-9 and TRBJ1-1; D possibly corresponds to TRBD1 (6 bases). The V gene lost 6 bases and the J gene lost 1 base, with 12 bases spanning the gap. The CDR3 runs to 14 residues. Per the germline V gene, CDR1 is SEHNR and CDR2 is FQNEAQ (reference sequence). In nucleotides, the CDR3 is TGTGCCAGCAGTGCAGACAGGAGGAACACTGAAGCTTTCTTT. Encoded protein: CASSADRRNTEAFF.

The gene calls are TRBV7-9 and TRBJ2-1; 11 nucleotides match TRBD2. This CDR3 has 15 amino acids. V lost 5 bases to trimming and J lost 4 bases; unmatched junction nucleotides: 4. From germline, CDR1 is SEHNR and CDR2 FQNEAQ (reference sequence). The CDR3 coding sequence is TGTGCCAGCAGCACGCGACTAGCGGGGTACAATGAGCAGTTCTTC. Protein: CASSTRLAGYNEQFF.

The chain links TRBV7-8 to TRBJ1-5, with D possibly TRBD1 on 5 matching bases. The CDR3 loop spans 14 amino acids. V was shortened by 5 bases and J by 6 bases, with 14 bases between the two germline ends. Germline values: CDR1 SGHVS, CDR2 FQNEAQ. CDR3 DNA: TGTGCCAGCAGCCCCGGGGGGGGGACTCAGCCCCAGCATTTT. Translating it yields CASSPGGGTQPQHF.

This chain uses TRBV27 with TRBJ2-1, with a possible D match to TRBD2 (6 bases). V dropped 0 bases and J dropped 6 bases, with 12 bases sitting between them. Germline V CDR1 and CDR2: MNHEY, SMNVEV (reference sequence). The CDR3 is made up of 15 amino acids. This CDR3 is CASSLSGGRANEQFF. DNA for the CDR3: TGTGCCAGCAGTTTATCGGGAGGCAGGGCCAATGAGCAGTTCTTC.

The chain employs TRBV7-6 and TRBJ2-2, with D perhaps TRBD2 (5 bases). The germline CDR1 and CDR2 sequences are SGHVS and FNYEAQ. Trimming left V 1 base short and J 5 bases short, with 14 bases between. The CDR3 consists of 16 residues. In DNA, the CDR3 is TGTGCCAGCAGCTTAGGAGTTGGGAGTGGTACCGGGGAGCTGTTTTTT. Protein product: CASSLGVGSGTGELFF.

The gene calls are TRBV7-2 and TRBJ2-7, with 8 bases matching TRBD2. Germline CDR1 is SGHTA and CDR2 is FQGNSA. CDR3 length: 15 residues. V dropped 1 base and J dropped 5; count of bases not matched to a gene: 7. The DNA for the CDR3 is TGTGCCAGCAGCTTAGGGGTAGCGGGGCCGCACGAGCAGTACTTC. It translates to CASSLGVAGPHEQYF.

For the CDR3, the DNA is TGTGCCAGCAGCCGTCCCGGGACAGGAACGAACTATGGCTACACCTTC. This gives the protein CASSRPGTGTNYGYTF. This chain uses TRBV5-4 with TRBJ1-2; the match to TRBD1 covers 8 bases. Germline-derived CDR1 and CDR2 are SGHNT and YYREEE (reference sequence). This CDR3 region has 16 residues. Germline trimming cut 4 bases from V and 2 bases from J; bases unmatched to any gene: 10. Full variable domain (missing parts from reference TRBV5-4 and TRBJ1-2): ETGVTQSPTHLIKTRGQQVTLRCSSQSGHNTVSWYQQALGQGPQFIFQYYREEENGRGNFPPRFSGLQFPNYSSELNVNALELDDSALYLCASSRPGTGTNYGYTFGSGTRLTVV.

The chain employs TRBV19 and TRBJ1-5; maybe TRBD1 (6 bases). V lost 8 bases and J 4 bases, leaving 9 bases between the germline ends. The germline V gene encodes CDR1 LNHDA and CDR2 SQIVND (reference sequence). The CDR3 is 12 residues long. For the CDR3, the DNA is TGTGCCAGTGGCAGGGGAAATCAGCCCCAGCATTTT. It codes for CASGRGNQPQHF.